The 5 T cell receptor beta chains given below trace back to one sample, sequenced in a study of blood T cell repertoires in COVID-19 (dated by TCRdb to the early 2020s). Library prep was done by the immunoSEQ multiplex PCR assay. TCRdb provides this immuneACCESS table in a form limited to in-frame rearrangements. Some clones are lacking; in checked studies, under half of them reflect an unresolved V gene, and why the rest are absent is not known. The sample includes 90,000 to 120,000 clones, with approximately 80% observed a single time. The ten top clones hold 4% to 5.5% of the sample. The specimen was peripheral blood. The origin of the receptors is a man between 70 and 80 years old with acute or convalescent COVID-19.

This clone was found a few times. J is TRBJ2-2 and V is TRBV7-9; 9 bases agree with TRBD1. Trimming took 3 bases from V and 5 from J; bases not matched to a gene: 4. The CDR3 has 15 residues. Per the germline V gene, CDR1 is SEHNR and CDR2 is FQNEAQ (reference sequence). The CDR3, as DNA: TGTGCCAGCAGCTTCTGGGACAGGGAGACCGGGGAGCTGTTTTTT. As protein: CASSFWDRETGELFF.

The CDR3 coding sequence is TGTGCCAGCAGCACCACAGGGGGAGATACGCAGTATTTT. This encodes CASSTTGGDTQYF. The rearrangement uses TRBV9 and TRBJ2-3; 8 nucleotides match TRBD1. Germline CDR1 is SGDLS and CDR2 is YYNGEE. The CDR3 totals 13 residues. V lost 4 bases and J lost 5; bases outside the gene matches: 3. Full variable domain (rest looked up from reference TRBV9 and TRBJ2-3): DSGVTQTPKHLITATGQRVTLRCSPRSGDLSVYWYQQSLDQGLQFLIQYYNGEERAKGNILERFSAQQFPDLHSELNLSSLELGDSALYFCASSTTGGDTQYFGPGTRLTVL.

The V call is TRBV7-2, the J call TRBJ2-7; 10 nucleotides line up with TRBD2. Trimming cost V 4 bases and J 4 bases; bases outside gene matches: 4. The CDR3 has 14 amino acids. Germline values: CDR1 SGHTA, CDR2 FQGNSA. The CDR3 DNA is TGTGCCAGCAGCTGGAGCGGGGGGGCATACGAGCAGTACTTC. Protein sequence: CASSWSGGAYEQYF.

The chain joins TRBV6-5 to TRBJ1-6, with D unresolved. The V end was cut by 5 bases, the J end by 7 bases, with 15 bases between. The germline gives CDR1 MNHEY, CDR2 SVGAGI. The CDR3 length is 15 residues. The DNA of the CDR3 is TGTGCCAGCAGTCCCGCAACGGGTTGGAATTCACCCCTCCACTTT. Translating gives CASSPATGWNSPLHF.

This clone was picked up a small number of times. This rearrangement joins TRBV27 to TRBJ1-4, with no clear D. This CDR3 has 15 amino acids. Germline CDR1 reads MNHEY; CDR2 reads SMNVEV (reference sequence). V dropped 3 bases and J dropped 4 bases, with 12 bases sitting between them. Here the CDR3 DNA reads TGTGCCAGCAGTTTGTTTAGGCAGGATAATGAAAAACTGTTTTTT. It translates to CASSLFRQDNEKLFF.